These 9 T cell receptor beta chains were all obtained from the same sample, sequenced in a study of T cell changes during pregnancy in multiple sclerosis. TCRdb's table, derived via immunoSEQ multiplex PCR, lists solely in-frame clones and lacks some. There are around 60,000 clones in the sample; around 96% occur only once, and about 2.5% lies in the top ten. The starting material was CD8+ T cells from peripheral blood mononuclear cells, obtained after pregnancy. The source is a female donor with multiple sclerosis, enrolled in a pregnancy study.

The chain links TRBV7-6 to TRBJ2-7; 10 bases align to TRBD1. The germline V gene encodes CDR1 SGHVS and CDR2 FNYEAQ. V gave up 2 bases and J gave up 6 bases; unmatched junction bases: 7. This CDR3 is built from 15 residues. The chain's CDR3 is CASSLLGTGVSEQYF. Here the CDR3 DNA reads TGTGCCAGCAGCTTACTTGGGACAGGGGTGAGCGAGCAGTACTTC.

The V call is TRBV27, the J call TRBJ2-7; a weak D match, TRBD2 (7 bases). Trimming took 4 bases from V and 4 from J, leaving 14 bases between them. Germline V gives CDR1 MNHEY, CDR2 SMNVEV (reference sequence). CDR3 length equals 14 residues. In nucleotides, the CDR3 is TGTGCCAGCAGTTGGGAGGGACACGGTTACGAGCAGTACTTC. Encoded protein: CASSWEGHGYEQYF.

The V and J genes are TRBV11-2 and TRBJ2-1; D is unresolved. This CDR3 spans 16 amino acids. Germline V gene data show CDR1 as SGHAT and CDR2 as FQNNGV. Trimming removed 4 bases from V and 3 bases from J, with 16 bases in between. CDR3 DNA sequence: TGTGCCAGCAGCTCCTACGGCGGCACCTACTACAATGAGCAGTTCTTC. Translation: CASSSYGGTYYNEQFF.

The chain couples TRBV19 to TRBJ2-2; the match to TRBD2 covers 10 bases. This CDR3 comprises 19 residues. CDR1 and CDR2 from the germline V gene are LNHDA and SQIVND (reference sequence). Trimming removed 2 bases from V and 0 bases from J; junction bases left unmatched: 9. CDR3 nucleotide sequence: TGTGCCAGTAGTATACGGGGGCGGCTAGCGGGAGCGAACACCGGGGAGCTGTTTTTT. This sequence encodes CASSIRGRLAGANTGELFF.

The rearrangement uses TRBV19 and TRBJ2-7; no definite D call. The germline V gene encodes CDR1 LNHDA and CDR2 SQIVND (reference sequence). This CDR3 spans 14 amino acids. The ends were cut back, 1 base at V and 1 base at J, with 8 bases in the middle. The CDR3 spells CASSIAFPSYEQYF. CDR3 sequence (DNA): TGTGCCAGTAGTATAGCCTTTCCTTCCTACGAGCAGTACTTC.

V usage is TRBV7-3 and J usage is TRBJ2-1; 12 bases are shared with TRBD2. V was clipped by 5 bases and J by 3 bases; unmatched bases: 5. Looked up from germline, CDR1 is SGHTA and CDR2 is FQGTGA. The CDR3 covers 16 residues. DNA of the CDR3: TGTGCCAGCAGCCCGACTAGCGGGAGACACTACAATGAGCAGTTCTTC. This translates into CASSPTSGRHYNEQFF. The variable domain in full, completed from reference TRBV7-3 and TRBJ2-1, reads GAGVSQTPSNKVTEKGKYVELRCDPISGHTALYWYRQSLGQGPEFLIYFQGTGAADDSGLPNDRFFAVRPEGSVSTLKIQRTERGDSAVYLCASSPTSGRHYNEQFFGPGTRLTVL.

This chain connects TRBV29-1 to TRBJ2-6; D unresolved. Looked up from germline, CDR1 is SQVTM and CDR2 is ANQGSEA. The CDR3 is 15 residues long. The germline V and J ends were trimmed by 6 bases and 4 bases, with 16 bases remaining between them. DNA of the CDR3: TGCAGCGTATCGACTGGTAGAGTCGGGGCCAACGTCCTGACTTTC. Protein: CSVSTGRVGANVLTF.

The rearrangement uses TRBV27 and TRBJ2-7, with TRBD2 as a possible D gene (5 bases). Germline V gives CDR1 MNHEY, CDR2 SMNVEV (reference sequence). V shed 0 bases and J shed 6 bases, with 9 bases lying between them. The CDR3 loop spans 13 amino acids. CDR3 residues: CASSLSKLAEQYF. In nucleotides, the CDR3 is TGTGCCAGCAGTTTATCGAAGCTAGCCGAGCAGTACTTC.

V and J are TRBV21-1 and TRBJ2-5; the table names TRBD1, a call not compared with the DNA. TRBV21-1 is deemed a pseudogene. The CDR3 runs to 14 residues. The CDR3 DNA sequence: TGTGCCAGCAGCAAAGTGGGGCTCCAAGAGACCCAGTACTTC. Translation gives CASSKVGLQETQYF.